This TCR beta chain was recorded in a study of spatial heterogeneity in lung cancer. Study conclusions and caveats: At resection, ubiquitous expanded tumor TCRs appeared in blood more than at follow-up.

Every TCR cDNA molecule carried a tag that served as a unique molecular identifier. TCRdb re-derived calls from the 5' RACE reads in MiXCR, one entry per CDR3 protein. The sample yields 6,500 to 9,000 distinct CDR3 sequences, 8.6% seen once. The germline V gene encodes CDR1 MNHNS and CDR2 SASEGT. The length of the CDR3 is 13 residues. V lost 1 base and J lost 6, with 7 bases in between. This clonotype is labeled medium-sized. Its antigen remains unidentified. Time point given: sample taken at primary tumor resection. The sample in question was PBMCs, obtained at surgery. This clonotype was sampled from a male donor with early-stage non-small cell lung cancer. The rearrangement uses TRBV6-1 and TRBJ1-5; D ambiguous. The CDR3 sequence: CASSEVGAQPQHF. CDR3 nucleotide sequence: TGTGCCAGCAGTGAAGTGGGAGCTCAGCCCCAGCATTTT.